This T cell receptor (beta chain) was retrieved from a study of regulatory T cells in long-lasting Graves disease (dated by TCRdb to about 2021). Context from the whole study: To count as having persistent Graves' disease, a patient had to have received antithyroid drug treatment for over 5 years with TSH receptor autoantibodies remaining persistently positive. On average, persistent Graves' disease patients in the clinical cohort had been on antithyroid drugs for around ten years. This study used TCR sequencing and RNA sequencing of peripheral blood to compare persistent Graves' disease patients against newly diagnosed Graves' disease patients. A total of around 35 samples were covered by TCR sequencing, comprising roughly 13 persistent and around 20 newly diagnosed Graves' disease patients. The study was registered as a clinical trial and conducted in China. Paper-wide results and their limitations: Patients with persistent disease shared more public clonotypes (fewer than 3,000) than newly diagnosed patients did (nearly 1,000). TRBV28, TRBJ1-2 and TRBJ2-5 were preferentially used in persistent disease, while TRBV20-1 and TRBJ2-1 were favored in newly diagnosed disease. Only peripheral blood was studied, because thyroid tissue, the primary lesion, was inaccessible. The authors acknowledged the small sample size as a limitation that may reduce accuracy. Compared with newly diagnosed patients, patients with persistent Graves' disease had lower TCR Shannon entropy and fewer highly expanded clones, which suggests clonal expansion. Only the TCR beta chain was sequenced and analyzed.

V gives up 7 bases and J gives up 8 bases, and the segment between their germline ends measures 14 bases. Based on the germline V gene, the CDR1 and CDR2 sequences are SQVTM and ANQGSEA. The CDR3 holds 12 amino acids from the cysteine to the phenylalanine. The entry retains the CDR3 DNA only, 36 bases that are in frame from base 1. In regard to this clonotype: The clone's antigen remains unknown. No much larger clone exists at a distance of one base, and base qualities are not known.

The method behind the library was multiplex PCR. The sequencer listed for this sample is Illumina HiSeq 4000. To build TCR beta libraries, CDR3 regions were amplified by Arm-PCR using iRepertoire HTBI primers. Gel purification was performed on PCR products prior to sequencing. In the authors' own workflow: Across samples, fewer than 70 TRBV and roughly 13 TRBJ segments were identified and used for gene usage analysis of CDR3 amino acid clonotypes. COPE and FqMerger were used to merge the filtered high-quality paired reads into contigs. BLAST was used to align contigs to the IMGT TRBV, TRBD and TRBJ reference genes, and CDR3 was defined following IMGT. Clonotypes above 0.1% frequency were classified as highly expanded clones. Shannon entropy served as the measure of repertoire diversity, while the Gini coefficient captured V-J evenness. A clonotype was considered public if more than one individual shared it. Using fastp at Q25 and MiXCR, TCRdb reprocessed the public reads and kept productive beta chains. Duplicate CDR3 protein sequences are folded into a single record with the most common DNA and genes. The V and J calls were determined by TCRdb, not by the authors. In all, the sample holds under 450,000 distinct CDR3 sequences, and less than 30% of those were seen once. Roughly a quarter of the sample comes from the top ten.

Explained via the paper, the time point label denotes: persistent/refractory GD, antithyroid drugs over 5 years with positive TRAb. For both TCR sequencing and RNA sequencing, RNA was extracted from PBMCs using TRIzol. Graves' disease was diagnosed according to American Thyroid Association guidelines. The patients came from an endocrinology department in Xi'an, China. From each patient, around 9 milliliters of peripheral blood was collected into an EDTA anticoagulant tube. Ficoll Paque Plus density gradient separation was used to isolate PBMCs, and no additional T cell sorting was done. An Agilent 2100 Bioanalyzer and agarose gel were used to check RNA quality, and a NanoDrop 2000 was used to measure RNA concentration.

The receptor chain draws on TRBV29-1 and TRBJ1-4; a weak D assignment points to TRBD1 (5 bases agree). This specimen consisted of peripheral blood mononuclear cells (PBMCs), obtained when the disease was refractory, from a patient treated with antithyroid drugs. This TCR was recovered from a woman in her thirties or forties with Graves disease. Donor details come from another sample of the same person, matched by shared clones. The DNA sequence follows: TGCAGCGGAGGGGTGACCTGCGAAAAACTGTTTTTT. It specifies CSGGVTCEKLFF.